The entry that follows covers one T cell receptor beta chain sequence. This record comes from a study of blood T cell repertoires in COVID-19. Germline CDR1 and CDR2: MNHEY and SVGAGI. The ends were cut back, 0 bases at V and 0 bases at J, with 10 bases in the middle. The CDR3 consists of 16 residues. Here immunoSEQ multiplex PCR was the method, and the copy in TCRdb shows in-frame clones only, minus some. The data show roughly 380,000 clones, around nine tenths seen once. This sequence joins TRBV6-5 and TRBJ2-3; TRBD1 might be the D (6 bases). This TCR came from a woman in her thirties or forties with COVID-19, enrolled during active disease. The sequenced sample was peripheral blood. CDR3 residues: CASSYSRDTSTDTQYF. As DNA, the CDR3 is TGTGCCAGCAGTTACTCCCGGGACACGAGCACAGATACGCAGTATTTT.